The 27 T cell receptor beta chains below were found in one sample sequenced in a study of shared clonotypes between healthy human individuals. The table came from immunoSEQ multiplex PCR; TCRdb's copy has only in-frame clones and leaves some out. This table holds roughly 2.2 million clones, approximately 95% found once. The specimen sequenced was naive CD4+ T cells from PBMCs. Subset given: CD45RA+ positively selected. The receptor set was obtained from a young man in good health. Some clones in this sample may be carry-over from other donors' samples.

The chain links TRBV30 to TRBJ2-4; the D gene is possibly TRBD2 (5 bases). Per the germline V gene, CDR1 is GTSNPN and CDR2 is SVGIG (reference sequence). V lost 0 bases, J lost 7 bases, and 16 bases lay in between. The CDR3 is made up of 15 amino acids. CDR3 sequence reads: CAWSVHGIPVNIQYF. For the CDR3, the DNA is TGTGCCTGGAGTGTCCACGGGATCCCGGTGAACATTCAGTACTTC.

This clone occurred once. V usage is TRBV9 and J usage is TRBJ2-7; 8 nucleotides align to TRBD1. The J segment lost 6 bases and the V segment lost 4 bases, leaving 9 bases of the junction unmatched. Germline V gene sequence: CDR1 SGDLS, CDR2 YYNGEE. The CDR3 is 14 residues long. CDR3 in amino acids: CASSLGQGFPEQYF. The CDR3 DNA reads as TGTGCCAGCAGCCTCGGACAGGGTTTCCCCGAGCAGTACTTC.

The count of this clone is one. The chain has TRBV7-2 and TRBJ1-1, with D possibly TRBD1 on 5 matching bases. Germline CDR1 SGHTA, CDR2 FQGNSA. This CDR3 has 15 amino acids. V gave up 5 bases and J gave up 5 bases, with 18 bases separating them. DNA of the CDR3: TGTGCCAGCAGCACCCGACAGATCAGGGCAACTGAAGCTTTCTTT. Protein product: CASSTRQIRATEAFF.

The CDR3 is CASSFGEPYEQYF. Here the CDR3 DNA reads TGTGCCAGCAGCTTCGGGGAACCCTACGAGCAGTACTTC. This rearrangement joins TRBV5-4 to TRBJ2-7, with a tentative D call TRBD2 (5 bases). CDR3 length: 13 amino acids. V lost 2 bases to trimming and J lost 2 bases, with 8 bases between them. Germline lookup yields CDR1 SGHNT and CDR2 YYREEE (reference sequence).

This sequence joins TRBV11-3 and TRBJ1-1; D gene uncertain. Deletions cut 4 bases from V and 5 bases from J, with 11 bases between. The CDR3 contains 13 residues. Germline V gene lookup returns CDR1 SGHNT and CDR2 YENEEA. The CDR3 loop is CASSSPQKTEAFF. CDR3 coding DNA: TGTGCCAGCAGCTCCCCCCAAAAAACTGAAGCTTTCTTT.

The gene calls are TRBV28 and TRBJ2-7; perhaps D is TRBD1 or TRBD2 (5 bases each). Germline assignment: CDR1 MDHEN and CDR2 SYDVKM. This CDR3 contains 14 residues. Trimming took 7 bases from V and 0 from J, leaving 13 bases between them. The CDR3 nucleotides are TGTGCCAGCATCCAGAGGGGCCGCTCCTACGAGCAGTACTTC. Residues: CASIQRGRSYEQYF.

J is TRBJ2-7 and V is TRBV20-1, with D perhaps matching TRBD2 (5 bases). The length of the CDR3 is 10 residues. Germline lookup yields CDR1 DFQATT and CDR2 SNEGSKA (reference sequence). V was shortened by 2 bases and J by 7 bases, with 6 bases between the two germline ends. The DNA for the CDR3 is TGCAGTGCTAGAAGGGAGGAGCAGTACTTC. This sequence encodes CSARREEQYF.

Regarding this clone: The same CDR3 also results from other DNA sequences found in this sample. V is TRBV7-2 and J is TRBJ2-2; D gene uncertain. The CDR3 sequence is 13 residues long. Germline V gene sequence: CDR1 SGHTA, CDR2 FQGNSA. Trimming stripped 1 base from V and 5 bases from J, with 5 bases between. CDR3 nucleotide sequence: TGTGCCAGCAGCTTAGGAAGGACCGGGGAGCTGTTTTTT. Its translation: CASSLGRTGELFF.

This clone was detected once. This chain connects TRBV4-2 to TRBJ2-3; D not certain. Deletions cut 1 base from V and 4 bases from J, with 12 bases between. Germline V gene data show CDR1 as LGHNA and CDR2 as YNFKEQ. The CDR3 length is 15 residues. The CDR3 loop reads CASSQVDSSSDTQYF. The CDR3 DNA is TGTGCCAGCAGCCAAGTGGATAGTTCCTCAGATACGCAGTATTTT.

The chain combines TRBV9 with TRBJ2-2; D remains unclear. The CDR3 has 14 amino acids. Germline V gene sequence: CDR1 SGDLS, CDR2 YYNGEE. Trimming shortened V by 3 bases and J by 2 bases, and 8 bases separated the two germline ends. The CDR3 DNA reads TGTGCCAGCAGCGAGGCTTTTAACACCGGGGAGCTGTTTTTT. Translating gives CASSEAFNTGELFF.

The chain has TRBV18 and TRBJ2-2; D gene unclear. Trimming removed 0 bases from V and 0 bases from J, with 11 bases in between. The germline V gene has CDR1 KGHSH and CDR2 LQKENI. This CDR3 region has 17 residues. CDR3 in DNA: TGTGCCAGCTCACCACCAGACCATCTATCGAACACCGGGGAGCTGTTTTTT. It yields the protein CASSPPDHLSNTGELFF.

The chain has TRBV9 and TRBJ1-4; TRBD1 might be the D (6 bases). CDR1 is SGDLS, CDR2 YYNGEE, per germline. This CDR3 comprises 15 residues. The ends were cut back, 4 bases at V and 0 bases at J, with 10 bases in the middle. DNA of the CDR3: TGTGCCAGCAGCCCGGGGGCAGCAACTAATGAAAAACTGTTTTTT. It yields the protein CASSPGAATNEKLFF. Full variable domain (missing parts from reference TRBV9 and TRBJ1-4): DSGVTQTPKHLITATGQRVTLRCSPRSGDLSVYWYQQSLDQGLQFLIQYYNGEERAKGNILERFSAQQFPDLHSELNLSSLELGDSALYFCASSPGAATNEKLFFGSGTQLSVL.

The rearrangement links TRBV18 to TRBJ1-4; D gene ambiguous. The germline V gene encodes CDR1 KGHSH and CDR2 LQKENI. This CDR3 has 16 amino acids. The ends were cut back, 3 bases at V and 2 bases at J, with 13 bases in the middle. The chain's CDR3 is CASSPPWRSTNEKLFF. The CDR3 DNA is TGTGCCAGCTCACCCCCATGGAGGAGCACTAATGAAAAACTGTTTTTT.

This chain connects TRBV19 to TRBJ1-2, with 7 nucleotides matching TRBD1. The ends lost 3 bases at V and 8 bases at J; junction bases unmatched: 6. This CDR3 spans 13 amino acids. Germline CDR1 is LNHDA and CDR2 is SQIVND (reference sequence). DNA for the CDR3: TGTGCCAGTAGTATCGGGACAGATCAAGGCTACACCTTC. Its protein is CASSIGTDQGYTF. Looking up the rest from reference TRBV19 and TRBJ1-2 gives the full variable domain: DGGITQSPKYLFRKEGQNVTLSCEQNLNHDAMYWYRQDPGQGLRLIYYSQIVNDFQKGDIAEGYSVSREKKESFPLTVTSAQKNPTAFYLCASSIGTDQGYTFGSGTRLTVV.

The chain has TRBV7-2 and TRBJ2-1; 8 nucleotides align to TRBD2. Germline lookup yields CDR1 SGHTA and CDR2 FQGNSA. V shed 6 bases, J shed 8 bases, and the junction held 6 bases outside the gene matches. CDR3 length: 13 amino acids. The CDR3 DNA reads TGTGCCAGCAGACTTACTAGCGGCTATGAGCAGTTCTTC. Amino acids: CASRLTSGYEQFF.

This chain connects TRBV6-1 to TRBJ1-2; no clear D. The length of the CDR3 is 14 residues. Trimming left V 7 bases short and J 3 bases short, with 15 bases between. Germline CDR1 is MNHNS and CDR2 is SASEGT. For the CDR3, the DNA is TGTGCCAGCACTGTGGCCCGGGGAGACTATGGCTACACCTTC. Translating it yields CASTVARGDYGYTF.

This chain connects TRBV25-1 to TRBJ1-2; D gene unclear. V was pared by 4 bases and J by 5 bases, with 11 bases between. This CDR3 contains 13 residues. From germline, CDR1 is MGHDK and CDR2 SYGVNS. The CDR3 sequence is CASSAAGFYGYTF. CDR3 DNA sequence: TGTGCCAGCAGTGCGGCCGGGTTTTATGGCTACACCTTC.

This clone was seen just once. The V and J genes are TRBV5-1 and TRBJ2-2; D gene ambiguous. CDR1 and CDR2 from the germline V gene are SGHRS and YFSETQ. V dropped 4 bases and J dropped 7 bases, with 17 bases sitting between them. This CDR3 is 15 amino acids long. The CDR3 nucleotides are TGCGCCAGCAGCATCAAGGACGGCCTTTTCGGGGAGCTGTTTTTT. Residues: CASSIKDGLFGELFF.

This clone was seen only a few times. This chain links TRBV10-1 with TRBJ2-2; 8 bases map to TRBD1. The germline CDR1 and CDR2 sequences are WNHNN and SYGVQD (reference sequence). The CDR3 is made up of 13 amino acids. Unmatched junction bases numbered 8, after V lost 11 bases and J lost 6 bases. The CDR3 sequence is CACLDRVAGELFF. Here the CDR3 DNA reads TGCGCCTGTCTGGACAGGGTGGCCGGGGAGCTGTTTTTT.

In DNA, the CDR3 is TGTGCCAGCAGCCTAGGGGTGCGAGGGGACATTCAGTACTTC. It is translated as CASSLGVRGDIQYF. The chain links TRBV11-2 to TRBJ2-4, with D perhaps matching TRBD1 or TRBD2 (5 bases each). From germline, CDR1 is SGHAT and CDR2 FQNNGV. Trimming shortened V by 5 bases and J by 8 bases, and 16 bases separated the two germline ends. The CDR3 is 14 residues long.

The chain recombines TRBV28 with TRBJ2-2, with TRBD1 identical over 12 bases. The J segment lost 4 bases and the V segment lost 4 bases, leaving 10 bases of the junction unmatched. This CDR3 spans 18 amino acids. From germline, CDR1 is MDHEN and CDR2 SYDVKM. CDR3 bases: TGTGCCAGCAGTTCTATTAGGGACAGGGGGCGAGGCACCGGGGAGCTGTTTTTT. Encoded protein: CASSSIRDRGRGTGELFF.

This clone came up once. This chain links TRBV9 with TRBJ2-3; no clear D gene. Trimming removed 4 bases at V and 2 bases at J, with 8 bases between. The CDR3 consists of 13 residues. Germline loops: CDR1 SGDLS, CDR2 YYNGEE. The chain's CDR3 is CASSPFNTDTQYF. In DNA form, the CDR3 reads TGTGCCAGCAGCCCATTCAACACAGATACGCAGTATTTT.

The rearrangement uses TRBV7-2 and TRBJ2-5; 7 nucleotides align to TRBD2. The V segment lost 6 bases and the J segment 5 bases; nucleotides outside the gene matches: 12. Germline CDR1 and CDR2: SGHTA and FQGNSA. The CDR3 consists of 15 residues. The DNA of the CDR3 is TGTGCCAGCAGATCCCGGGGGGTGGGGAGGGAGACCCAGTACTTC. Translation gives CASRSRGVGRETQYF. Supplemented by reference TRBV7-2 and TRBJ2-5, the full variable domain reads GAGVSQSPSNKVTEKGKDVELRCDPISGHTALYWYRQSLGQGLEFLIYFQGNSAPDKSGLPSDRFSAERTGGSVSTLTIQRTQQEDSAVYLCASRSRGVGRETQYFGPGTRLLVL.

The chain is built from TRBV6-6 and TRBJ2-5; 13 positions match TRBD2. The germline gives CDR1 MNHNY, CDR2 SVGAGI (reference sequence). Losses at the gene ends were 0 bases for V and 3 bases for J; bases not matched to a gene: 1. The CDR3 is made up of 16 amino acids. CDR3 loop: CASSYSGTSGKETQYF. The CDR3 nucleotides read TGTGCCAGCAGTTACTCCGGGACTAGCGGGAAAGAGACCCAGTACTTC.

The chain carries TRBV7-2 and TRBJ2-5; 10 bases line up with TRBD2. V gave up 5 bases and J gave up 5 bases; unmatched junction bases: 11. The CDR3 is 16 residues long. Per germline, CDR1 SGHTA and CDR2 FQGNSA. In DNA form, the CDR3 reads TGTGCCAGCAGCCCCCCCAGGCTAGCGGGAGAGGAGACCCAGTACTTC. This gives the protein CASSPPRLAGEETQYF.

This rearrangement joins TRBV5-4 to TRBJ2-5, with no clear D. The germline V and J ends were trimmed by 3 bases and 8 bases, with 11 bases remaining between them. The CDR3 extends over 12 amino acids. Germline V gives CDR1 SGHNT, CDR2 YYREEE (reference sequence). The CDR3 loop reads CASSSASDTQYF. Written as DNA, the CDR3 is TGTGCCAGCAGCTCCGCCTCGGACACCCAGTACTTC.

The chain employs TRBV2 and TRBJ2-1; 7 nucleotides line up with TRBD1. The CDR3 extends over 12 amino acids. CDR1 is SNHLY, CDR2 FYNNEI, per germline. The ends lost 5 bases at V and 9 bases at J; junction bases unmatched: 4. CDR3 residues: CASSTGVPEQFF. As DNA, the CDR3 is TGTGCCAGCAGTACAGGGGTACCTGAGCAGTTCTTC.